The 29 T cell receptor beta chains presented below share a single source sample, sequenced in a study of yellow fever vaccine responses in identical twins. From the RT-PCR reads, TCRdb called clonotypes with MiXCR, one entry per CDR3 protein. This table holds roughly 660 distinct CDR3 sequences, roughly 92% found once. Sample: T cells from blood (PBMCs), unsorted or a sorted subset (not recorded which), taken before or after yellow fever vaccination (not recorded which). All receptors come from a woman under 30 who received the yellow fever vaccine.

J is TRBJ2-5 and V is TRBV11-1; 7 bases line up with TRBD2. V shed 0 bases and J 1 base; nucleotides not matched to a gene: 2. The germline CDR1 and CDR2 sequences are SGHAT and FQDESV (reference sequence). This CDR3 has 15 amino acids. CDR3 in amino acids: CASSLALAVQETQYF. In nucleotides, the CDR3 is TGTGCCAGCAGCTTAGCCCTAGCGGTCCAAGAGACCCAGTACTTC.

The chain joins TRBV12-3 or TRBV12-4 to TRBJ1-6; maybe TRBD1 (5 bases). The CDR3 spans 15 residues. V was trimmed by 8 bases and J by 0 bases, leaving 11 bases between them. CDR3 sequence: CASWQGSSYNSPLHF. The CDR3 region has the DNA TGTGCCAGCTGGCAGGGAAGCTCCTATAATTCACCCCTCCACTTT.

The table lists this clonotype with a count of one. The rearrangement links TRBV28 to TRBJ2-7; D unclear. This CDR3 contains 12 residues. Per the germline V gene, CDR1 is MDHEN and CDR2 is SYDVKM. V lost 4 bases and J 7 bases, leaving 11 bases between the germline ends. CDR3 amino acids: CASSSVLSEQYF. CDR3 coding DNA: TGTGCCAGCAGTTCGGTTCTATCTGAGCAGTACTTC.

A few counts support this clonotype. The J gene is TRBJ1-1, the V gene TRBV4-1; 8 bases agree with TRBD1. V trimming: 4 bases; J trimming: 3 bases; junction bases outside the gene matches: 7. This CDR3 region has 15 residues. CDR1 is MGHRA and CDR2 is YSYEKL in the germline V gene. The CDR3 region has the DNA TGCGCCAGCAGCCGCCTCGGGACAGGTGACACTGAAGCTTTCTTT. This codes for CASSRLGTGDTEAFF.

The genes are TRBV12-3 or TRBV12-4 and TRBJ2-4; D unresolved. The ends were cut back, 0 bases at V and 10 bases at J, with 16 bases in the middle. This CDR3 comprises 15 residues. The CDR3 DNA reads as TGTGCCAGCAGTTTAGCGCCGGGTACTACCTCAATTCAGTACTTC. Translation gives CASSLAPGTTSIQYF.

In its sample, this clonotype was seen a few times. This chain uses TRBV13 with TRBJ2-7, with D possibly being TRBD1 (6 bases). From germline, CDR1 is PRHDT and CDR2 FYEKMQ (reference sequence). There are 14 residues in the CDR3. V lost 2 bases, J lost 1 base, and 9 bases lay in between. As DNA, the CDR3 is TGTGCCAGCAGCTTATATACAGGGTCCTACGAGCAGTACTTC. It codes for CASSLYTGSYEQYF.

The chain carries TRBV15 and TRBJ2-1; the D is unclear. This CDR3 has 14 amino acids. Germline V gene sequence: CDR1 LNHNV, CDR2 YYDKDF (reference sequence). Trimming shortened V by 5 bases and J by 4 bases, and 12 bases separated the two germline ends. The CDR3 bases are TGTGCCACCAGCCGACTGACCGGATACAATGAGCAGTTCTTC. Residues: CATSRLTGYNEQFF. The full variable domain, its missing parts supplied by reference TRBV15 and TRBJ2-1, is DAMVIQNPRYQVTQFGKPVTLSCSQTLNHNVMYWYQQKSSQAPKLLFHYYDKDFNNEADTPDNFQSRRPNTSFCFLDIRSPGLGDTAMYLCATSRLTGYNEQFFGPGTRLTVL.

The chain carries TRBV10-1 and TRBJ1-2; D remains unclear. V shed 3 bases and J shed 2 bases, with 4 bases lying between them. This CDR3 contains 12 residues. The germline V gene encodes CDR1 WNHNN and CDR2 SYGVQD (reference sequence). The CDR3 sequence: CASSDKNYGYTF. CDR3 in DNA: TGCGCCAGCAGTGACAAAAACTATGGCTACACCTTC.

The rearrangement joins TRBV11-1 to TRBJ2-1; 9 bases agree with TRBD1. The CDR3 covers 14 residues. Losses at the gene ends were 8 bases for V and 7 bases for J; bases not matched to a gene: 9. Germline V CDR1 and CDR2: SGHAT, FQDESV (reference sequence). In DNA form, the CDR3 reads TGTGCCAGCGGCCGGGACAGGGTTTTGAATGAGCAGTTCTTC. This gives the protein CASGRDRVLNEQFF.

V and J are TRBV15 and TRBJ2-1; TRBD1 matches at 8 bases. The ends lost 3 bases at V and 0 bases at J; junction bases unmatched: 4. Germline CDR1 is LNHNV and CDR2 is YYDKDF (reference sequence). CDR3 length: 16 residues. The CDR3 protein is CATSRGDRSSYNEQFF. In DNA, the CDR3 is TGTGCCACCAGCAGGGGGGACAGGAGCTCCTACAATGAGCAGTTCTTC.

The CDR3 DNA reads TGCGCCAGCAGCCAAGAGGTGGCAGCGGCAGATACGCAGTATTTT. This codes for CASSQEVAAADTQYF. The chain has TRBV4-3 and TRBJ2-3; perhaps TRBD2 as D (5 bases). Germline assignment: CDR1 LGHNA and CDR2 YSLEER. V dropped 0 bases and J dropped 4 bases, with 11 bases sitting between them. The CDR3 is 15 amino acids.

This clonotype appeared once. The gene calls are TRBV28 and TRBJ2-7, with unresolved D. The CDR3 is 11 residues long. The V and J ends lost 6 bases and 6 bases respectively, with 9 bases between them. CDR1 MDHEN and CDR2 SYDVKM come from the germline V gene. Here the CDR3 reads CASRAGFEQYF. Here the CDR3 DNA reads TGTGCCAGCAGGGCAGGATTCGAGCAGTACTTC.

V is TRBV11-3 and J is TRBJ2-1, with D unresolved. Looked up from germline, CDR1 is SGHNT and CDR2 is YENEEA. The germline V and J ends were trimmed by 1 base and 5 bases, with 6 bases remaining between them. The CDR3 is 13 amino acids. The CDR3 DNA reads TGTGCCAGCAGCTTAGGTGCAGACAATGAGCAGTTCTTC. Protein product: CASSLGADNEQFF.

J is TRBJ1-5 and V is TRBV10-3, with TRBD1 as a possible D gene (5 bases). CDR1 ENHRY and CDR2 SYGVKD come from the germline V gene. Between the trimmed V and J ends, which lost 3 bases and 2 bases, there was a span of 5 bases. This CDR3 region has 13 residues. In DNA form, the CDR3 reads TGTGCCATCAGTGACAGGGGCAATCAGCCCCAGCATTTT. This encodes CAISDRGNQPQHF.

This chain links TRBV7-6 with TRBJ1-5; D is unresolved. The CDR3 is 16 amino acids. Germline CDR1 is SGHVS and CDR2 is FNYEAQ. Deletions cut 0 bases from V and 8 bases from J, with 17 bases between. The CDR3 sequence: CASSLAPGAGVKPQHF. The CDR3 DNA reads as TGTGCCAGCAGCTTAGCGCCGGGCGCCGGTGTTAAGCCCCAGCATTTT.

This chain uses TRBV15 with TRBJ2-1; possibly TRBD1 for D (7 bases). The germline gives CDR1 LNHNV, CDR2 YYDKDF (reference sequence). The CDR3 totals 16 residues. V lost 3 bases and J 5 bases, leaving 17 bases between the germline ends. The CDR3 reads CATSRRGGTANNEQFF. CDR3 sequence (DNA): TGTGCCACCAGCAGGAGAGGCGGGACAGCAAACAATGAGCAGTTCTTC.

The rearrangement links TRBV4-2 to TRBJ2-3; no reliable D call. This CDR3 contains 13 residues. CDR1 and CDR2 (germline): LGHNA, YNFKEQ. V shed 0 bases and J shed 4 bases, with 5 bases lying between them. CDR3 sequence: CASSQDLPDTQYF. CDR3 nucleotide sequence: TGTGCCAGCAGCCAAGACCTACCAGATACGCAGTATTTT.

This sequence joins TRBV4-2 and TRBJ1-5; D is uncertain. V was shortened by 4 bases and J by 7 bases, with 20 bases between the two germline ends. Germline loops: CDR1 LGHNA, CDR2 YNFKEQ. The length of the CDR3 is 16 residues. CDR3 region: CASSPSPSVLGQPQHF. CDR3 bases: TGTGCCAGCAGCCCCTCCCCGTCGGTTTTGGGCCAGCCCCAGCATTTT.

V is TRBV15 and J is TRBJ2-7; D call uncertain. V was clipped by 0 bases and J by 7 bases, with 7 bases between them. This CDR3 region has 12 residues. Germline loops: CDR1 LNHNV, CDR2 YYDKDF (reference sequence). The CDR3 DNA follows: TGTGCCACCAGCAGAGATGAACGGGAGCAGTACTTC. Its translation is CATSRDEREQYF.

In DNA, the CDR3 is TGTGCCAGCACCGGGGACAGTTCAGTCTACGAGCAGTACTTC. Its protein product is CASTGDSSVYEQYF. The chain employs TRBV11-1 and TRBJ2-7, with 7 bases identical to TRBD1. Germline V gene lookup returns CDR1 SGHAT and CDR2 FQDESV (reference sequence). This CDR3 region has 14 residues. V gave up 7 bases and J gave up 3 bases; unmatched junction bases: 9.

CDR3 DNA: TGTGCCAGCAGCGCGGGACAGGGTAGAGAGACCCAGTACTTC. It is translated as CASSAGQGRETQYF. The chain has TRBV11-2 and TRBJ2-5; TRBD1 matches at 9 bases. V shed 5 bases, J shed 4 bases, and the junction held 5 bases outside the gene matches. The CDR3 totals 14 residues. The germline V gene encodes CDR1 SGHAT and CDR2 FQNNGV.

This sequence joins TRBV7-3 and TRBJ2-3; D gene uncertain. This CDR3 comprises 13 residues. V was trimmed by 0 bases and J by 7 bases, leaving 8 bases between them. The V gene's germline CDR1 is SGHTA and CDR2 FQGTGA. CDR3 sequence: CASSLTTLHTQYF. In DNA, the CDR3 is TGTGCCAGCAGCTTAACGACTCTTCATACGCAGTATTTT. Full variable domain (outside the CDR3, taken from reference TRBV7-3 and TRBJ2-3): GAGVSQTPSNKVTEKGKYVELRCDPISGHTALYWYRQSLGQGPEFLIYFQGTGAADDSGLPNDRFFAVRPEGSVSTLKIQRTERGDSAVYLCASSLTTLHTQYFGPGTRLTVL.

This rearrangement joins TRBV7-3 to TRBJ2-5, with 8 bases identical to TRBD2. V lost 4 bases, J lost 2 bases, and 12 bases stayed unmatched. Germline V gene data show CDR1 as SGHTA and CDR2 as FQGTGA. This CDR3 contains 17 residues. The chain's CDR3 is CASSSLWGGRNQETQYF. CDR3 bases: TGTGCCAGCAGCTCCCTTTGGGGCGGGAGGAATCAAGAGACCCAGTACTTC.

The chain is built from TRBV3-1 and TRBJ2-1; D remains ambiguous. V was trimmed by 0 bases and J by 5 bases, leaving 20 bases between them. The CDR3 loop spans 18 amino acids. CDR1 and CDR2 (germline): LGHDT, YNNKEL (reference sequence). CDR3 residues: CASSQDLGTLTTHNEQFF. In DNA form, the CDR3 reads TGTGCCAGCAGCCAAGATCTAGGTACCCTTACAACTCACAATGAGCAGTTCTTC.

V and J are TRBV13 and TRBJ2-5; no firm D call. The length of the CDR3 is 12 residues. V lost 6 bases and J lost 5, with 10 bases in between. CDR1 and CDR2 (germline): PRHDT, FYEKMQ (reference sequence). CDR3 nucleotide sequence: TGTGCCAGCAGTTTAAGCGTCGAGACCCAGTACTTC. It yields the protein CASSLSVETQYF.

This chain connects TRBV11-1 to TRBJ2-1, with a possible D match to TRBD1 (6 bases). This CDR3 has 12 residues. V lost 6 bases, J lost 8 bases, and 11 bases lay in between. CDR1 is SGHAT, CDR2 FQDESV, per germline (reference sequence). The chain's CDR3 is CASSGGSYEQFF. The CDR3 DNA is TGTGCCAGCAGTGGGGGCTCGTATGAGCAGTTCTTC.

The chain recombines TRBV28 with TRBJ1-2; 8 bases match TRBD1. The CDR3 loop spans 13 amino acids. The germline V gene encodes CDR1 MDHEN and CDR2 SYDVKM. V lost 5 bases, J lost 5 bases, and 4 bases stayed unmatched. DNA of the CDR3: TGTGCCAGCAGTGGCAGGGGGCAGTATGGCTACACCTTC. Its translation: CASSGRGQYGYTF.

This chain joins TRBV5-1 and TRBJ2-5, with D possibly TRBD1 on 6 matching bases. The V end lost 2 bases, the J end lost 4 bases, and 15 bases lay between the germline ends. The length of the CDR3 is 15 residues. In germline, CDR1 is SGHRS, CDR2 YFSETQ. The CDR3 here is CASSLTGFYGETQYF. The DNA of the CDR3 is TGCGCCAGCAGCTTAACAGGGTTTTACGGAGAGACCCAGTACTTC.

This chain uses TRBV6-5 with TRBJ1-1; no firm D call. Germline V gene sequence: CDR1 MNHEY, CDR2 SVGAGI. CDR3 length equals 12 residues. Trimming left V 2 bases short and J 6 bases short, with 7 bases between. CDR3 amino acids: CASSYVGSEAFF. The CDR3 coding sequence is TGTGCCAGCAGTTACGTCGGGTCTGAAGCTTTCTTT.